This TCR beta chain was sequenced for a study of shared T cell receptors in the human thymus. The repertoire was sequenced with immunoSEQ multiplex PCR; TCRdb's copy has only in-frame clones and lacks some. In the table there are just under 550,000 clones, 75% to 85% of which are singletons. These data were likewise used in another study, on human thymus T cells. That source reports: Obtained as resections during corrective heart surgery, the thymus tissue was then studied.

The source is a boy under three years old with a congenital heart defect. The material sequenced was thymocytes.

CDR3 bases: TGTGCCAGCAGCCATCCGCGGCGGGTATACGAGCAGTACTTC. Its protein is CASSHPRRVYEQYF. The chain has TRBV28 and TRBJ2-7, with a weak D call TRBD2 (5 bases). This CDR3 comprises 14 residues. Trimming cost V 6 bases and J 4 bases, with 16 bases left between them. Germline V gene lookup returns CDR1 MDHEN and CDR2 SYDVKM.